These T cell receptor beta chains were read from a single sample in a study of cytomegalovirus exposure and HLA in healthy donors. Here immunoSEQ multiplex PCR was the method, and the copy in TCRdb shows in-frame clones only, minus some. The data show around 100,000 clones, roughly 68% seen once. Sequencing was carried out using PBMCs. The receptors here all came from a young man in good health and CMV-seropositive. Both conserved end residues are part of each CDR3. D genes are given only for firm matches. Size is stated for part of the rows, as once, few or many counts, or as a class when the clone is expanded.

d_call: -
j_call: TRBJ2-2
clone_size: -
v_call: TRBV2
cdr3_nt: TGTGCCAGCCTAACAGGGAGCACCGGGGAGCTGTTTTTT
cdr3_aa: CASLTGSTGELFF

d_call: TRBD1
j_call: TRBJ1-1
clone_size: -
v_call: TRBV5-6
cdr3_nt: TGTGCCAGCAGCTCATCCGACCAGGGGTTTGGGACAGCGAACACTGAAGCTTTCTTT
cdr3_aa: CASSSSDQGFGTANTEAFF

d_call: TRBD1
j_call: TRBJ1-1
clone_size: -
v_call: TRBV2
cdr3_nt: TGTGCCAGCAGTGGTGGCAGGGGGGCTTTCTTT
cdr3_aa: CASSGGRGAFF

d_call: TRBD1
j_call: TRBJ1-6
clone_size: -
v_call: TRBV5-6
cdr3_nt: TGTGCCAGCAGCTATCTACAGGGGGATAATTCACCCCTCCACTTT
cdr3_aa: CASSYLQGDNSPLHF

d_call: -
j_call: TRBJ2-1
clone_size: -
v_call: TRBV5-6
cdr3_nt: TGTGCCAGCGGCCGACAGGTTAGCTCCTACAATGAGCAGTTCTTC
cdr3_aa: CASGRQVSSYNEQFF

d_call: -
j_call: TRBJ1-1
clone_size: few
v_call: TRBV19
cdr3_nt: TGTGCCAGTAGTCCGACAGTCTTGTTCGTCATGAACACTGAAGCTTTCTTT
cdr3_aa: CASSPTVLFVMNTEAFF

d_call: -
j_call: TRBJ2-7
clone_size: -
v_call: TRBV7-3
cdr3_nt: TGTGCCAGCAGCCAGGGGGGCCCCGAGCAGTACTTC
cdr3_aa: CASSQGGPEQYF

d_call: -
j_call: TRBJ2-7
clone_size: -
v_call: TRBV5-4
cdr3_nt: TGTGCCGCTGAGGATGGCTACGAGCAGTACTTC
cdr3_aa: CAAEDGYEQYF

d_call: -
j_call: TRBJ2-1
clone_size: -
v_call: TRBV11-3
cdr3_nt: TGTGCCAGCAGCTTGAATGGAGTCAATGAGCAGTTCTTC
cdr3_aa: CASSLNGVNEQFF

d_call: TRBD1
j_call: TRBJ1-1
clone_size: -
v_call: TRBV7-9
cdr3_nt: TGTGCCAGCAGCCGGACAGGGGGCGCGGGCACTGAAGCTTTCTTT
cdr3_aa: CASSRTGGAGTEAFF

d_call: -
j_call: TRBJ2-1
clone_size: -
v_call: TRBV2
cdr3_nt: TGTGCCAGCAGTGAATTTGGCCACAATGAGCAGTTCTTC
cdr3_aa: CASSEFGHNEQFF

d_call: -
j_call: TRBJ1-2
clone_size: many
v_call: TRBV5-5
cdr3_nt: TGTGCCAGCAGCCGGACGGGGGGTGGGGGTGGCTACACCTTC
cdr3_aa: CASSRTGGGGGYTF

d_call: -
j_call: TRBJ2-5
clone_size: -
v_call: TRBV5-1
cdr3_nt: TGCGCCAGCAGCTCCGAGACTGTCGGTGAGACCCAGTACTTC
cdr3_aa: CASSSETVGETQYF

d_call: -
j_call: TRBJ1-2
clone_size: few
v_call: TRBV5-1
cdr3_nt: TGCGCCAGCAGCTTGGAAGGGAGGGATGGCTACACCTTC
cdr3_aa: CASSLEGRDGYTF

d_call: -
j_call: TRBJ1-2
clone_size: -
v_call: TRBV28
cdr3_nt: TGTGCCAGCAGTTTAATAGGGGAAATTAGTAACTATGGCTACACCTTC
cdr3_aa: CASSLIGEISNYGYTF

d_call: -
j_call: TRBJ1-4
clone_size: -
v_call: TRBV9
cdr3_nt: TGTGCCAGCAGCCCTAGGGGGACTAATGAAAAACTGTTTTTT
cdr3_aa: CASSPRGTNEKLFF

d_call: -
j_call: TRBJ1-2
clone_size: -
v_call: TRBV30
cdr3_nt: TGTGCCTGGCTTCCGGGACACCGGGACGGCTACACCTTC
cdr3_aa: CAWLPGHRDGYTF

d_call: TRBD2
j_call: TRBJ2-2
clone_size: once
v_call: TRBV19
cdr3_nt: TGTGCCAGTAGTAGAACTAGCGGGAGGGCCGGCGGGGAGCTGTTTTTT
cdr3_aa: CASSRTSGRAGGELFF

d_call: -
j_call: TRBJ1-6
clone_size: -
v_call: TRBV10-1
cdr3_nt: TGCGCCAGCAGCAGGGTAATGGATTCACCCCTCCACTTT
cdr3_aa: CASSRVMDSPLHF

d_call: -
j_call: TRBJ1-2
clone_size: -
v_call: TRBV6-5
cdr3_nt: TGTGCCAGCAGTTACCTTACTGTTGAGGGCTACACCTTC
cdr3_aa: CASSYLTVEGYTF